Listed here is a single T cell receptor (beta chain). The data derive from a study of blood T cell repertoires in COVID-19. Study in general: Acute-phase and convalescent COVID-19 samples originated in the United States, Italy and Spain. In each case, the material was cDNA or gDNA derived from T cells, B-cell-depleted T cells, or PBMCs.

In the study's own analysis: How many nucleated cells were present was estimated from reference gene primer amplification. TCRdb keeps only in-frame clones here, not all; method: immunoSEQ multiplex PCR. The V and J calls and the clone size are those of that table, but D and trimming were determined from the DNA. The data hold approximately 290,000 clones, with about nine tenths observed a single time. CDR3 length equals 17 residues. With V trimmed by 2 bases and J by 2 bases, 6 bases remained unmatched. Germline-derived CDR1 and CDR2 are ENHRY and SYGVKD. Sample: peripheral blood. The J gene is TRBJ1-5, the V gene TRBV10-3; TRBD1 matches at 10 bases. This TCR was recovered from a woman in her fifties or sixties with acute or convalescent COVID-19. The CDR3 region is CAISEGSGQGRNQPQHF. The CDR3 coding sequence is TGTGCCATCAGTGAGGGGTCGGGACAGGGGCGCAATCAGCCCCAGCATTTT.